This TCR beta chain was identified during a study of OX40 agonist ivuxolimab in advanced cancers. Samples of blood were obtained at baseline, on cycle 4 day 1, and on cycle 7 day 1. Only in-frame clones appear in the TCRdb table, and some are missing; sequencing was by immunoSEQ multiplex PCR. The sample shows under 85,000 clones, 88% of them seen only once. The CDR3 is 12 amino acids. V was pared by 3 bases and J by 6 bases, with 8 bases between. Germline assignment: CDR1 KGHSH and CDR2 LQKENI. The sequences come from CD4+ or CD8+ T cells sorted from blood, collected in a trial of the OX40 agonist ivuxolimab. The receptor was isolated from an adult with an advanced solid tumor such as melanoma, head and neck, liver or kidney cancer. J is TRBJ1-2 and V is TRBV18, with D possibly matching TRBD1 (6 bases). As DNA, the CDR3 is TGTGCCAGCTCACCCAACAGGGATGGCTACACCTTC. Its protein is CASSPNRDGYTF.